The clone carrying this T cell receptor beta chain was picked up many times. Its matching antigen is unknown. The CDR3 runs to 12 residues. Germline V lookup: CDR1 KGHDR, CDR2 SFDVKD. The germline V and J ends were trimmed by 4 bases and 7 bases, with 6 bases remaining between them. This sample is part of a study of T cells after yellow fever vaccination. Study summary: Those fractions that held only low numbers of cells were prepared using the SMART-Seq v4 Ultra Low Input RNA kit. Whole-study findings and limits: Just a small share of clonotypes turned up in the CD4 compartment as well as the CD8 compartment. The booster saw the reappearance of most primary-vaccination clones (96% CD4, 88% CD8).

TCRdb analysed the 5' RACE reads with MiXCR anew, one entry per CDR3 protein. The sample includes 150,000 to 200,000 distinct CDR3 sequences, 6% to 7.5% of them seen just once. Sequencing was performed on CD4+ T cells sorted from PBMCs, taken 5 to 6 days after the first yellow fever vaccination. The rearrangement links TRBV24-1 to TRBJ2-2; D ambiguous. This clonotype was sampled from a man between 18 and 35 years old who received the YFV17D yellow fever vaccine. CDR3 DNA: TGTGCCACCAGTGACAGGTTCGGGGAGCTGTTTTTT. It translates to CATSDRFGELFF.